The 17 T cell receptor beta chains below all came from one sample that was sequenced in a study of shared clonotypes between healthy human individuals. Profiled with immunoSEQ multiplex PCR; TCRdb holds only in-frame clones, not every one. Among some 2.1 million clones listed, 90% to 95% were seen once. Sequenced sample: naive CD4+ T cells sorted from blood. Subset of the sample: CD45RA+ positively selected. The receptors come from a man between 18 and 35 years old in good health.

The J gene is TRBJ2-1, the V gene TRBV4-3, with 9 bases aligning to TRBD2. Germline assignment: CDR1 LGHNA and CDR2 YSLEER. Unmatched junction bases numbered 13, after V lost 2 bases and J lost 8 bases. The length of the CDR3 is 17 residues. CDR3: CASSQQPGLASGDEQFF. CDR3 DNA: TGCGCCAGCAGCCAACAACCGGGACTAGCAAGTGGGGATGAGCAGTTCTTC.

The rearrangement uses TRBV19 and TRBJ1-1, with D tentatively TRBD1 (5 bases). Trimming took 4 bases from V and 0 from J, leaving 12 bases between them. This CDR3 spans 15 amino acids. Germline-derived CDR1 and CDR2 are LNHDA and SQIVND (reference sequence). CDR3 loop: CASSTKGLMNTEAFF. CDR3 bases: TGTGCCAGTAGTACGAAGGGACTTATGAACACTGAAGCTTTCTTT.

The chain employs TRBV30 and TRBJ2-2; D is unresolved. This CDR3 has 12 residues. Germline V gene lookup returns CDR1 GTSNPN and CDR2 SVGIG (reference sequence). The V and J ends lost 4 bases and 3 bases respectively, with 6 bases between them. The CDR3 sequence is CAWTSYTGELFF. As DNA, the CDR3 is TGTGCCTGGACTTCTTACACCGGGGAGCTGTTTTTT.

The chain uses TRBV12-5 and TRBJ1-6; possibly TRBD1 for D (5 bases). The V gene lost 2 bases and the J gene lost 2 bases, with 16 bases spanning the gap. CDR3 length equals 18 residues. Per germline, CDR1 LGHNT and CDR2 FRNRAP. CDR3 sequence: CASGLHLQGGAYNSPLHF. As DNA, the CDR3 is TGTGCTAGTGGTTTGCATCTTCAGGGAGGTGCCTATAATTCACCCCTCCACTTT. The whole variable domain, remainder taken from reference TRBV12-5 and TRBJ1-6, is DARVTQTPRHKVTEMGQEVTMRCQPILGHNTVFWYRQTMMQGLELLAYFRNRAPLDDSGMPKDRFSAEMPDATLATLKIQPSEPRDSAVYFCASGLHLQGGAYNSPLHFGNGTRLTVT.

V and J are TRBV5-6 and TRBJ2-2; TRBD2 agrees at 7 bases. V lost 4 bases, J lost 1 base, and 13 bases stayed unmatched. There are 18 residues in the CDR3. Germline CDR1 and CDR2: SGHDT and YYEEEE. The CDR3 spells CASSPRKAGPQNTGELFF. For the CDR3, the DNA is TGTGCCAGCAGCCCACGAAAAGCGGGACCCCAGAACACCGGGGAGCTGTTTTTT.

The J gene is TRBJ2-7, the V gene TRBV5-1, with TRBD1 matching 9 bases. The CDR3 is made up of 14 amino acids. CDR1 SGHRS and CDR2 YFSETQ come from the germline V gene. Losses at the gene ends were 2 bases for V and 3 bases for J; bases not matched to a gene: 3. The CDR3 loop is CASSLTGGFYEQYF. For the CDR3, the DNA is TGCGCCAGCAGCTTAACAGGGGGCTTCTACGAGCAGTACTTC.

This clone was recorded only once. The chain combines TRBV5-1 with TRBJ2-7; 12 bases line up with TRBD1. CDR3 length equals 17 residues. Trimming took 0 bases from V and 4 from J; bases not matched to a gene: 8. Germline V gene lookup returns CDR1 SGHRS and CDR2 YFSETQ. This CDR3 is CASSLASGTGGWYEQYF. The CDR3 nucleotides read TGCGCCAGCAGCTTGGCCTCCGGGACAGGGGGCTGGTACGAGCAGTACTTC.

V usage is TRBV1 and J usage is TRBJ2-5. TRBV1 is described as a pseudogene. The CDR3 extends over 17 amino acids. The CDR3 nucleotides read TGCACCAGCAGCTACAGTTATCTAGGCCCCAGACAAGAGACCCAGTACTTC. Its translation is CTSSYSYLGPRQETQYF.

This clone was found once. V usage is TRBV30 and J usage is TRBJ2-3, with 11 bases that match TRBD2. The CDR3 contains 16 residues. Trimming cost V 0 bases and J 6 bases; bases outside gene matches: 8. Germline CDR1 is GTSNPN and CDR2 is SVGIG (reference sequence). DNA of the CDR3: TGTGCCTGGAGTGTACTCTGGGCTAGCGGGGGGGATACGCAGTATTTT. This translates into CAWSVLWASGGDTQYF.

V is TRBV10-3 and J is TRBJ2-7; D possibly matches TRBD1 or TRBD2 (5 bases each). The CDR3 runs to 13 residues. Trimming removed 5 bases at V and 2 bases at J, with 10 bases between. The germline V gene encodes CDR1 ENHRY and CDR2 SYGVKD. CDR3 region: CAISKGEPYEQYF. CDR3 nucleotides: TGTGCCATCAGTAAAGGGGAGCCCTACGAGCAGTACTTC.

The rearrangement joins TRBV7-9 to TRBJ2-2; the match to TRBD2 covers 11 bases. The CDR3 sequence is 19 residues long. V trimming: 4 bases; J trimming: 4 bases; junction bases outside the gene matches: 14. Germline assignment: CDR1 SEHNR and CDR2 FQNEAQ (reference sequence). CDR3 loop: CASSSNQLTSGKLTGELFF. As DNA, the CDR3 is TGTGCCAGCAGCTCTAATCAACTGACTAGCGGGAAACTCACCGGGGAGCTGTTTTTT.

The chain has TRBV9 and TRBJ2-5; 8 bases align to TRBD2. Germline CDR1 reads SGDLS; CDR2 reads YYNGEE. The CDR3 has 14 amino acids. V was pared by 2 bases and J by 4 bases, with 4 bases of the junction left unmatched. CDR3 bases: TGTGCCAGCAGCGTCTCCGGGAGGGGAGAGACCCAGTACTTC. Residues: CASSVSGRGETQYF. The whole variable domain, remainder taken from reference TRBV9 and TRBJ2-5, is DSGVTQTPKHLITATGQRVTLRCSPRSGDLSVYWYQQSLDQGLQFLIQYYNGEERAKGNILERFSAQQFPDLHSELNLSSLELGDSALYFCASSVSGRGETQYFGPGTRLLVL.

Worth noting for this clone: A single base separates this from a much larger clone, so it may be a read error. The identical CDR3 is also encoded by other nucleotide sequences in the sample. The CDR3 DNA follows: TGTGCCTGGAGTGTGAATCCCTCGGGCATTCAGTACTTC. The encoded protein is CAWSVNPSGIQYF. The V call is TRBV30, the J call TRBJ2-4; D remains ambiguous. The CDR3 loop spans 13 amino acids. V was cut by 0 bases and J by 9 bases, with 12 bases left in between. The germline V gene encodes CDR1 GTSNPN and CDR2 SVGIG (reference sequence).

This chain links TRBV29-1 with TRBJ1-1; 7 nucleotides match TRBD1. CDR3 length: 12 residues. The germline V gene has CDR1 SQVTM and CDR2 ANQGSEA. The junction had 4 bases not matched to a gene; V was cut back by 4 bases and J by 5 bases. CDR3 bases: TGCAGCGTTGTCCGGGACAGAACTGAAGCTTTCTTT. This translates into CSVVRDRTEAFF.

V gene TRBV29-1 combines with J gene TRBJ2-1, with D hard to call. The CDR3 covers 14 residues. Trimming removed 6 bases at V and 0 bases at J, with 12 bases between. The V gene's germline CDR1 is SQVTM and CDR2 ANQGSEA. CDR3 residues: CSVQSAASYNEQFF. The CDR3 bases are TGCAGCGTCCAATCGGCCGCCTCCTACAATGAGCAGTTCTTC.

This chain uses TRBV30 with TRBJ2-2; D is unclear. Germline CDR1 and CDR2: GTSNPN and SVGIG (reference sequence). This CDR3 is 14 amino acids long. Trimming shortened V by 7 bases and J by 5 bases, and 17 bases separated the two germline ends. CDR3 coding DNA: TGTGCCTATCGTGTACCCCCGCGGACCGGGGAGCTGTTTTTT. It codes for CAYRVPPRTGELFF.

V usage is TRBV29-1 and J usage is TRBJ2-1, with D possibly called TRBD1 or TRBD2 (5 bases each). This CDR3 region has 13 residues. Germline V gene data show CDR1 as SQVTM and CDR2 as ANQGSEA. V was clipped by 6 bases and J by 7 bases, with 16 bases between them. The DNA for the CDR3 is TGCAGCGTCAGGGCCTCCCGCGGGAATGAGCAGTTCTTC. Amino acids: CSVRASRGNEQFF.